The rows below give T cell receptor beta chains drawn from one sample of a study of radiotherapy plus CTLA-4 blockade in lung cancer. Some clones are missing from TCRdb's copy, which holds only in-frame ones; the method was immunoSEQ multiplex PCR. This table holds over 14,000 clones, 72% found once. Sequences were derived from peripheral blood, sampled from a patient treated with radiotherapy plus ipilimumab. These receptors all come from a human donor with non-small cell lung cancer whose response to radiotherapy plus ipilimumab could not be evaluated. The CDR3 runs from the conserved cysteine through the conserved F or W. A D gene is named only where the DNA matches it firmly.

V,J,D,CDR3
TRBV2,TRBJ1-3,TRBD1,CASRRGRQGEAGNTIYF
TRBV11-2,TRBJ1-1,NA,CASAQQGNTEAFF
TRBV4-2,TRBJ2-6,TRBD1,CASSQDRGQIDAGANVLTF
TRBV19,TRBJ2-6,NA,CASSIVGAGANVLTF
TRBV10-3,TRBJ1-1,NA,CAISESTRVAEAFF
TRBV7-9,TRBJ1-1,TRBD1,CASSLSTGANTEAFF
TRBV5-1,TRBJ1-2,TRBD1,CASSLDPTGDGYTF
TRBV5-6,TRBJ2-5,NA,CASSLDGGMVETQYF
TRBV5-1,TRBJ1-2,TRBD1,CASSPGTGGDYGYTF
TRBV10-1,TRBJ2-2,NA,CATRPGSTTGELFF
TRBV5-1,TRBJ2-5,NA,CASSLSRGEETQYF
TRBV29-1,TRBJ2-7,NA,CSVTGELSYEQYF
TRBV19,TRBJ2-1,TRBD2,CASRGGTSDVNEQFF
TRBV18,TRBJ1-2,TRBD1,CASSRGTDSYGYTF
TRBV28,TRBJ2-5,TRBD2,CASIGPAGQETQYF
TRBV19,TRBJ1-1,NA,CASSIGADKPEAFF
TRBV4-2,TRBJ1-2,NA,CASSQEIQQGGGYTF
TRBV4-1,TRBJ2-3,TRBD2,CASSQEERGGQTDTQYF
TRBV19,TRBJ1-3,TRBD1,CASRRDRSSGNTIYF
TRBV27,TRBJ1-1,TRBD1,CASRSGTANTEAFF
TRBV7-3,TRBJ1-5,NA,CASSSQAFQPQHF
TRBV5-6,TRBJ1-4,TRBD1,CASSLGGLNRGMHEKLFF
TRBV5-4,TRBJ1-4,NA,CASSLRGLSGDEKLFF
TRBV28,TRBJ2-7,TRBD1,CASSRGPGTGGYEQYF
TRBV9,TRBJ2-7,NA,CASSLRGTDYEQYF
TRBV13,TRBJ1-4,TRBD1,CASSPRRLQGTNEKLFF
TRBV19,TRBJ2-7,NA,CASSIGGGTGAYEQYF
TRBV10-1,TRBJ2-3,NA,CASSEHGYGTDTQYF
TRBV9,TRBJ1-2,NA,CASSVAGTGGLQGYTF
TRBV30,TRBJ1-5,NA,CAWSRDTNQPQHF
TRBV6-6,TRBJ1-1,TRBD1,CASSSGQGEAFF
TRBV11-1,TRBJ2-1,NA,CASSLRISGSAGREQFF
TRBV6-6,TRBJ1-2,TRBD1,CASSSSGGANYGYTF
TRBV18,TRBJ1-5,NA,CASSPGQTYSNQPQHF
TRBV28,TRBJ1-2,TRBD1,CASSPLTGSGGYTF
TRBV7-9,TRBJ1-1,TRBD1,CASSRQGSTEAFF
TRBV7-2,TRBJ2-3,NA,CASSFRGTDTQYF
TRBV19,TRBJ1-2,NA,CATYGTEGYGYTF
TRBV25-1,TRBJ2-4,NA,CASSEPGNIQYF
TRBV5-1,TRBJ2-2,NA,CASSLMEGTGELFF
TRBV5-1,TRBJ1-5,TRBD1,CASRLDDRVGQPQHF
TRBV5-4,TRBJ1-4,TRBD1,CASSSTGGADSQLFF
TRBV19,TRBJ1-5,NA,CASKWGLDQPQHF
TRBV4-1,TRBJ1-6,TRBD1,CASSQSPTGSNSPLHF
TRBV10-2,TRBJ1-5,TRBD1,CASSRGTGGNQPQHF
TRBV7-9,TRBJ1-1,NA,CASSLGVGGLRTEAFF
TRBV4-2,TRBJ1-5,TRBD1,CASSQGASGQGNQPQHF
TRBV18,TRBJ1-6,NA,CASSPGQSQNSPLHF
TRBV7-9,TRBJ1-1,TRBD1,CASSPNTGVWTEAFF
TRBV11-3,TRBJ1-1,NA,CASSRTANTEAFF
TRBV6-6,TRBJ1-1,NA,CASTSLGEGLTEAFF
TRBV7-9,TRBJ1-2,TRBD1,CASREGADPYGYTF
TRBV5-1,TRBJ2-2,NA,CASSLYGPGSTGELFF
TRBV19,TRBJ1-1,TRBD1,CASSSQTGENTEAFF